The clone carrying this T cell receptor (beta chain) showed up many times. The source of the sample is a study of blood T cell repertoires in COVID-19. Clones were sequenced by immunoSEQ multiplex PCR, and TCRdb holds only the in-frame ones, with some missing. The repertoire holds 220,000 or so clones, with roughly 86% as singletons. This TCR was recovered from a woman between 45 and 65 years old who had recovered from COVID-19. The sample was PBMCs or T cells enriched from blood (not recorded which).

CDR3 amino acids: CASSFGGPGELFF. The CDR3 DNA reads as TGTGCCAGCAGCTTCGGGGGTCCCGGGGAGCTGTTTTTT. The chain combines TRBV7-2 with TRBJ2-2; the D gene is possibly TRBD2 (6 bases). V was pared by 3 bases and J by 6 bases, with 8 bases between. The CDR3 spans 13 residues. CDR1 and CDR2 from the germline V gene are SGHTA and FQGNSA.